The entry below gives a single TCR beta chain sequence along with its context. Its antigen is still unknown. The sample originates from a study of early stage breast cancer tumors. Study-wide results and caveats: Compared with adjacent normal breast tissue, tumors showed approximately 2.5-fold greater T cell density and higher clonality.

The method was immunoSEQ multiplex PCR; TCRdb's version includes in-frame clones alone and lacks a portion of them. The sample lists some 32,000 clones; roughly four fifths were seen once. Germline values: CDR1 SGHAT, CDR2 FQNNGV. The CDR3 is 15 residues long. V dropped 5 bases and J dropped 2 bases, with 10 bases sitting between them. The rearrangement joins TRBV11-2 to TRBJ2-6; D is perhaps TRBD2 (5 bases). This sequence originates from a person aged 30-39 years with breast cancer. Specimen: breast tumor tissue. DNA of the CDR3: TGTGCCAGCAGCCCCGGGGTAGCTGGGGCCAACGTCCTGACTTTC. This encodes CASSPGVAGANVLTF. Together with reference TRBV11-2 and TRBJ2-6, the CDR3 gives the full variable domain: EAGVAQSPRYKIIEKRQSVAFWCNPISGHATLYWYQQILGQGPKLLIQFQNNGVVDDSQLPKDRFSAERLKGVDSTLKIQPAKLEDSAVYLCASSPGVAGANVLTFGAGSRLTVL.